These 26 T cell receptor beta chains share one sample of origin, sequenced in a study of blood T cell repertoires in COVID-19 (dated by TCRdb to the early 2020s). Libraries were prepared through the immunoSEQ multiplex PCR assay. TCRdb stores this immuneACCESS table with in-frame sequences only. Part of the clones is absent; in the studies checked, under half of the shortfall reflects unresolved V genes, and no reason is known for the rest. In this sample the table shows 90,000 to 100,000 clones, about four fifths of which occur a single time. The biggest ten clones account for around 6.5% of the sample. The material sequenced was peripheral blood. These receptors were obtained from a man aged 55 to 69 with acute or convalescent COVID-19.

This chain connects TRBV7-6 to TRBJ2-1; 8 positions match TRBD2. Germline V lookup: CDR1 SGHVS, CDR2 FNYEAQ. V gave up 4 bases and J gave up 8 bases; unmatched junction bases: 16. The CDR3 spans 17 residues. CDR3 nucleotide sequence: TGTGCCAGCAGCTCCCCCGAAGACGGGGGGGCCTTGGATGAGCAGTTCTTC. This sequence encodes CASSSPEDGGALDEQFF.

This sequence joins TRBV4-3 and TRBJ1-1; 8 bases line up with TRBD1. The CDR3 contains 15 residues. In germline, CDR1 is LGHNA, CDR2 YSLEER. Trimming cost V 1 base and J 3 bases; bases outside gene matches: 4. Here the CDR3 reads CASSQGGTGDTEAFF. The CDR3 nucleotides are TGCGCCAGCAGCCAAGGGGGGACAGGAGACACTGAAGCTTTCTTT.

The rearrangement uses TRBV10-3 and TRBJ1-3; D perhaps matches TRBD1 (6 bases). Per the germline V gene, CDR1 is ENHRY and CDR2 is SYGVKD. The CDR3 sequence is 13 residues long. Trimming removed 10 bases at V and 2 bases at J, with 12 bases between. CDR3 sequence reads: CATTQGAGNTIYF. The CDR3 DNA reads TGTGCCACCACACAGGGAGCTGGAAACACCATATATTTT.

The chain is built from TRBV27 and TRBJ1-1; 7 bases align to TRBD1. Per germline, CDR1 MNHEY and CDR2 SMNVEV (reference sequence). The trim removed 0 bases at V and 1 base at J, leaving 14 bases unmatched. The CDR3 covers 19 residues. CDR3 DNA sequence: TGTGCCAGCAGTTTATCGCCCCCCCAGGCAGGGGGACCGAACACTGAAGCTTTCTTT. Its translation is CASSLSPPQAGGPNTEAFF.

The CDR3 region is CASSQDGTGTFNEKLFF. In nucleotides, the CDR3 is TGTGCCAGCAGCCAAGATGGGACAGGGACTTTTAATGAAAAACTGTTTTTT. V usage is TRBV4-2 and J usage is TRBJ1-4; 9 nucleotides line up with TRBD1. V lost 0 bases and J lost 4; bases outside the gene matches: 6. The CDR3 runs to 17 residues. Germline V gene sequence: CDR1 LGHNA, CDR2 YNFKEQ.

The chain employs TRBV9 and TRBJ2-1, with a weak D call TRBD1 (6 bases). V was clipped by 0 bases and J by 9 bases, with 16 bases between them. Germline V gene data show CDR1 as SGDLS and CDR2 as YYNGEE. CDR3 size: 15 residues. The CDR3 region has the DNA TGTGCCAGCAGCGTAGGGGAACAGGGTTATAGTGAGCAGTTCTTC. It specifies CASSVGEQGYSEQFF.

The rearrangement links TRBV24-1 to TRBJ2-2; D gene uncertain. CDR1 is KGHDR, CDR2 SFDVKD, per germline. The CDR3 is 15 residues long. V was clipped by 3 bases and J by 5 bases, with 12 bases between them. CDR3 nucleotide sequence: TGTGCCACCAGTGATCCCTCGAGCCTTACCGGGGAGCTGTTTTTT. Translating it yields CATSDPSSLTGELFF.

The V and J genes are TRBV24-1 and TRBJ1-1; D is possibly TRBD1 (6 bases). The CDR3 extends over 15 amino acids. Germline loops: CDR1 KGHDR, CDR2 SFDVKD. The V end was cut by 5 bases, the J end by 0 bases, with 12 bases between. CDR3 DNA sequence: TGTGCCACCAGTGGGGGACACGGTTTGAACACTGAAGCTTTCTTT. Protein product: CATSGGHGLNTEAFF.

The chain recombines TRBV29-1 with TRBJ2-3; possibly TRBD2 for D (6 bases). The CDR3 extends over 14 amino acids. V was cut by 4 bases and J by 0 bases, with 11 bases left in between. Germline CDR1 reads SQVTM; CDR2 reads ANQGSEA. The CDR3 nucleotides are TGCAGCGTTGTCGGGGGTGCTAGCACAGATACGCAGTATTTT. Amino acid sequence: CSVVGGASTDTQYF.

The chain has TRBV11-2 and TRBJ1-2; no reliable D call. Germline V gives CDR1 SGHAT, CDR2 FQNNGV. The V and J ends lost 3 bases and 6 bases respectively, with 8 bases between them. The CDR3 is 12 residues long. CDR3 sequence reads: CASSFEGDGYTF. For the CDR3, the DNA is TGTGCCAGCAGCTTCGAGGGAGATGGCTACACCTTC.

The chain couples TRBV12-5 to TRBJ1-2; possibly TRBD1 for D (5 bases). Germline V lookup: CDR1 LGHNT, CDR2 FRNRAP. V gave up 5 bases and J gave up 6 bases, with 13 bases separating them. CDR3 size: 13 residues. In DNA form, the CDR3 reads TGTGCTAGTGGTCCACCGTGGGGCGATGGCTACACCTTC. It yields the protein CASGPPWGDGYTF.

V gene TRBV19 combines with J gene TRBJ1-1; possible D gene TRBD1, 6 bases. Germline lookup yields CDR1 LNHDA and CDR2 SQIVND (reference sequence). This CDR3 region has 13 residues. V was clipped by 7 bases and J by 1 base, with 10 bases between them. CDR3 coding DNA: TGTGCCAGTACGCGGGGGGCGAACACTGAAGCTTTCTTT. This encodes CASTRGANTEAFF. The full variable domain, its missing parts supplied by reference TRBV19 and TRBJ1-1, is DGGITQSPKYLFRKEGQNVTLSCEQNLNHDAMYWYRQDPGQGLRLIYYSQIVNDFQKGDIAEGYSVSREKKESFPLTVTSAQKNPTAFYLCASTRGANTEAFFGQGTRLTVV.

The sample holds one count of this clone. The rearrangement joins TRBV18 to TRBJ1-4; 9 bases agree with TRBD1. Germline V gene lookup returns CDR1 KGHSH and CDR2 LQKENI. The CDR3 has 15 amino acids. J lost 7 bases, V lost 0 bases, and 3 bases had no gene match. This chain's CDR3 is CASSPPGQGGEKLFF. Written as DNA, the CDR3 is TGTGCCAGCTCACCACCGGGACAGGGAGGTGAAAAACTGTTTTTT.

The chain combines TRBV2 with TRBJ2-5; TRBD2 is a possible D gene (6 bases). From germline, CDR1 is SNHLY and CDR2 FYNNEI. The ends were cut back, 6 bases at V and 4 bases at J, with 9 bases in the middle. The CDR3 loop spans 12 amino acids. The CDR3 region is CASSGEAETQYF. Written as DNA, the CDR3 is TGTGCCAGCAGCGGGGAGGCAGAGACCCAGTACTTC. Supplemented by reference TRBV2 and TRBJ2-5, the full variable domain reads EPEVTQTPSHQVTQMGQEVILRCVPISNHLYFYWYRQILGQKVEFLVSFYNNEISEKSEIFDDQFSVERPDGSNFTLKIRSTKLEDSAMYFCASSGEAETQYFGPGTRLLVL.

The chain uses TRBV5-5 and TRBJ1-5, with TRBD1 identical over 7 bases. With V trimmed by 4 bases and J by 3 bases, 7 bases remained unmatched. The CDR3 loop spans 15 amino acids. CDR1 and CDR2 from the germline V gene are SGHKS and YYEKEE (reference sequence). CDR3 loop: CASSDRDTHNQPQHF. The DNA of the CDR3 is TGTGCCAGCAGCGACAGGGACACACACAATCAGCCCCAGCATTTT. Full variable domain (remainder filled in from reference TRBV5-5 and TRBJ1-5): DAGVTQSPTHLIKTRGQQVTLRCSPISGHKSVSWYQQVLGQGPQFIFQYYEKEERGRGNFPDRFSARQFPNYSSELNVNALLLGDSALYLCASSDRDTHNQPQHFGDGTRLSIL.

The V and J genes are TRBV3-1 (or the pseudogene TRBV3-2) and TRBJ2-3, with D tentatively TRBD1 (6 bases). The CDR3 contains 13 residues. Germline-derived CDR1 and CDR2 are LGHDT and YNNKEL (reference sequence). The ends were cut back, 5 bases at V and 8 bases at J, with 14 bases in the middle. CDR3: CASSATAGVTQYF. The CDR3 DNA is TGTGCCAGCAGCGCCACCGCAGGGGTTACGCAGTATTTT.

The chain is built from TRBV19 and TRBJ2-5, with TRBD2 matching 10 bases. V shed 6 bases, J shed 0 bases, and the junction held 7 bases outside the gene matches. The CDR3 spans 16 residues. CDR1 and CDR2 from the germline V gene are LNHDA and SQIVND (reference sequence). CDR3 DNA: TGTGCCAGTAGCTTGGGTAGCGGGGGGTACCAAGAGACCCAGTACTTC. It is translated as CASSLGSGGYQETQYF.

This chain uses TRBV10-2 with TRBJ1-5; 7 bases agree with TRBD1. Germline trimming cut 5 bases from V and 6 bases from J; bases unmatched to any gene: 4. CDR1 and CDR2 from the germline V gene are WSHSY and SAAADI. This CDR3 contains 13 residues. CDR3 coding DNA: TGCGCCAGCAGTCTGACAGGGTCTCAGCCCCAGCATTTT. It is translated as CASSLTGSQPQHF.

The V call is TRBV19, the J call TRBJ1-5; D is possibly TRBD1 (6 bases). CDR1 and CDR2 (germline): LNHDA, SQIVND (reference sequence). The germline V and J ends were trimmed by 3 bases and 5 bases, with 17 bases remaining between them. This CDR3 is built from 16 residues. CDR3 amino acids: CASSILDRLWDQPQHF. The CDR3 DNA reads as TGTGCCAGTAGTATCCTTGACAGGCTCTGGGATCAGCCCCAGCATTTT.

The V and J genes are TRBV3-1 (or the pseudogene TRBV3-2) and TRBJ2-1; 14 bases are shared with TRBD2. With V trimmed by 4 bases and J by 5 bases, 16 bases remained unmatched. There are 20 residues in the CDR3. Germline values: CDR1 LGHDT, CDR2 YNNKEL (reference sequence). Written as DNA, the CDR3 is TGTGCCAGCAGCCCGACGTTTTATTCCGGGACTAGCGGGGGCCACAATGAGCAGTTCTTC. As protein: CASSPTFYSGTSGGHNEQFF.

The chain joins TRBV6-6 to TRBJ2-3; TRBD1 is a possible D gene (5 bases). Germline loops: CDR1 MNHNY, CDR2 SVGAGI (reference sequence). The CDR3 covers 15 residues. Trimming took 3 bases from V and 6 from J, leaving 16 bases between them. Here the CDR3 reads CASSYRGHQVDTQYF. CDR3 sequence (DNA): TGTGCCAGCAGTTATAGGGGCCACCAAGTGGATACGCAGTATTTT.

The CDR3 here is CASSEGISTANNSPLHF. The CDR3, as DNA: TGTGCCAGCAGTGAAGGCATCAGCACAGCAAATAATTCACCCCTCCACTTT. This sequence joins TRBV6-1 and TRBJ1-6; D remains ambiguous. Looked up from germline, CDR1 is MNHNS and CDR2 is SASEGT. CDR3 length equals 17 residues. V lost 1 base and J lost 5, with 15 bases in between.

This clone was recorded only once. The chain couples TRBV7-2 to TRBJ1-2, with TRBD1 matching over 7 bases. CDR1 is SGHTA, CDR2 FQGNSA, per germline. The CDR3 length is 15 residues. The junction had 8 bases not matched to a gene; V was cut back by 5 bases and J by 2 bases. The CDR3 reads CASSTYRGENYGYTF. CDR3 sequence (DNA): TGTGCCAGCAGCACCTACAGGGGAGAGAACTATGGCTACACCTTC.

V is TRBV10-3 and J is TRBJ2-7; D uncertain. This CDR3 is built from 12 residues. From germline, CDR1 is ENHRY and CDR2 SYGVKD. Trimming pared 6 bases from V and 3 bases from J, leaving 9 bases between. CDR3 coding DNA: TGTGCCATCAGCCCGAGTGGCTACGAGCAGTACTTC. It specifies CAISPSGYEQYF.

This chain joins TRBV6-4 and TRBJ1-1; D is possibly TRBD1 (6 bases). Trimming stripped 6 bases from V and 1 base from J, with 12 bases between. This CDR3 is built from 14 residues. Germline V gene sequence: CDR1 MRHNA, CDR2 SNTAGT. The CDR3: CASRDSPKNTEAFF. CDR3 DNA: TGTGCCAGCAGGGACAGCCCAAAGAACACTGAAGCTTTCTTT.

The chain links TRBV6-1 to TRBJ2-2; TRBD2 matches 13 bases. Trimming removed 0 bases from V and 2 bases from J; junction bases left unmatched: 3. This CDR3 contains 18 residues. In germline, CDR1 is MNHNS, CDR2 SASEGT. The CDR3 DNA is TGTGCCAGCAGTGAAGCAAGACTAGCGGGGGGCAACACCGGGGAGCTGTTTTTT. Translated, it gives CASSEARLAGGNTGELFF.